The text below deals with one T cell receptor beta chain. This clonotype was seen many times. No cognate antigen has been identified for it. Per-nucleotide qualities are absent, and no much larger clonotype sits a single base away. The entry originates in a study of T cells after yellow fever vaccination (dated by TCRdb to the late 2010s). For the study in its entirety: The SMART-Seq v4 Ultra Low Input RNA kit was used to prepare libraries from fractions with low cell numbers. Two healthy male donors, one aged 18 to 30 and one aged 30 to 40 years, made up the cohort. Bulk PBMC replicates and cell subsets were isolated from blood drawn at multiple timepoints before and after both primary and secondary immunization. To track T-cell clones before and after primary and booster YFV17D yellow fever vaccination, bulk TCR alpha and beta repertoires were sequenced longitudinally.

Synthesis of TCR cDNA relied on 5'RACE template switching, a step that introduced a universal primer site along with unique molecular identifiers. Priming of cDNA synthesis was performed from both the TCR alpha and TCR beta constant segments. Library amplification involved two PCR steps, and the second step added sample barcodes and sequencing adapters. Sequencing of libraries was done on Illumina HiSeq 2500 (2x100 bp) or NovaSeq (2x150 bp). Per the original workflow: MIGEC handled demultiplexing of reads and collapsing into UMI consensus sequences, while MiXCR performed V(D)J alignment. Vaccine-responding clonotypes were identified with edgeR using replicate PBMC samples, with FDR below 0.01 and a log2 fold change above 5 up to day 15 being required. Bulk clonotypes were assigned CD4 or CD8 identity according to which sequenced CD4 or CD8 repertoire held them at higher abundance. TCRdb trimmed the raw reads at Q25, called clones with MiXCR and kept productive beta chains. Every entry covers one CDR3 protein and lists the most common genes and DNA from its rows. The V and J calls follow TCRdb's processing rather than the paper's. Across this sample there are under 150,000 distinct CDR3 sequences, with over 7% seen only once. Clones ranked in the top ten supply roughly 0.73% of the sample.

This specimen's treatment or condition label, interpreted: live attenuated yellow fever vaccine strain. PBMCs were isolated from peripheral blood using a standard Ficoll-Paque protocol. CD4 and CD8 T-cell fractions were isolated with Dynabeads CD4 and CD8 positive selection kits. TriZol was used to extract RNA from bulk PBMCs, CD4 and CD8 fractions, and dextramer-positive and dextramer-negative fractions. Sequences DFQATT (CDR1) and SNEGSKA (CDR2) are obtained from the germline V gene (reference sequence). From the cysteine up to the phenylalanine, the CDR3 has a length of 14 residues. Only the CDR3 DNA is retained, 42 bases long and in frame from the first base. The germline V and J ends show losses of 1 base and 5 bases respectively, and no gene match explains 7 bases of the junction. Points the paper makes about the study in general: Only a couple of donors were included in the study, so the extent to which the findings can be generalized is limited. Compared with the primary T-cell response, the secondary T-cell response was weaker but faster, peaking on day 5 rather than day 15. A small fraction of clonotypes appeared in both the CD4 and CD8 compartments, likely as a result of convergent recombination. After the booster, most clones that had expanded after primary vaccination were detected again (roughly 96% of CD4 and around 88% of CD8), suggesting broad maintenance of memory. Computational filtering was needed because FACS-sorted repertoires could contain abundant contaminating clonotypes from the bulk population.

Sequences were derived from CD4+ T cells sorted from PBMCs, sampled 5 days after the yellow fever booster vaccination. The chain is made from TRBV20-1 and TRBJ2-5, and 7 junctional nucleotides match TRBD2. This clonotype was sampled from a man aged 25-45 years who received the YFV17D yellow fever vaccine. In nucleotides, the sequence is TGCAGTGCTAGAGGACTAGCAGTTAAGGAGACCCAGTACTTC. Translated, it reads CSARGLAVKETQYF.